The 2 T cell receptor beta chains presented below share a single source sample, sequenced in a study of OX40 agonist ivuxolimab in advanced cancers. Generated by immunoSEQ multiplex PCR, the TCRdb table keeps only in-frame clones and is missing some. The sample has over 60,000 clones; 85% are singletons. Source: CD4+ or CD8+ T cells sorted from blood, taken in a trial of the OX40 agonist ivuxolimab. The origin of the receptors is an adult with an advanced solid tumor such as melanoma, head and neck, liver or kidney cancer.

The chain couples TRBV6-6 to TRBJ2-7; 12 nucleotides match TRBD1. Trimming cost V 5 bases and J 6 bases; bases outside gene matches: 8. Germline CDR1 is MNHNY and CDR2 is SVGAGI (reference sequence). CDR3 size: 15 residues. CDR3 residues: CASSIPGQGALEQYF. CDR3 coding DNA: TGTGCCAGCAGTATTCCGGGACAGGGGGCACTCGAGCAGTACTTC.

CDR3 loop: CASRPPGLAGGPSYNEQFF. The CDR3, as DNA: TGTGCCAGCAGACCCCCGGGACTAGCGGGAGGGCCCTCCTACAATGAGCAGTTCTTC. V is TRBV7-3 and J is TRBJ2-1; 16 bases match TRBD2. The J segment lost 0 bases and the V segment lost 6 bases, leaving 8 bases of the junction unmatched. The CDR3 covers 19 residues. CDR1 is SGHTA, CDR2 FQGTGA, per germline.